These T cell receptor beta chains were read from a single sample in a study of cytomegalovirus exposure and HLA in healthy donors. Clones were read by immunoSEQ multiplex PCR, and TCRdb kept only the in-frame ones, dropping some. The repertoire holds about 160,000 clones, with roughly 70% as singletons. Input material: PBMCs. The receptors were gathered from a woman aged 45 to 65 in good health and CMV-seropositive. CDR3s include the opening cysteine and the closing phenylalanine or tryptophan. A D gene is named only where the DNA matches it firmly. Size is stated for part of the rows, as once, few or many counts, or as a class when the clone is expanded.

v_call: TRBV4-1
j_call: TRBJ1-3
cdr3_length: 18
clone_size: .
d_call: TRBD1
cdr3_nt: TGCGCCAGCAGCCAACAGCCCAGGACAGGGGTTTCTGGAAACACCATATATTTT
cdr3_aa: CASSQQPRTGVSGNTIYF

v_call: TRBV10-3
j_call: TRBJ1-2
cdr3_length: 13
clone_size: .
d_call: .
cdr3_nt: TGTGCCATCAGGACAGAGCAGAACTATGGCTACACCTTC
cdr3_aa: CAIRTEQNYGYTF

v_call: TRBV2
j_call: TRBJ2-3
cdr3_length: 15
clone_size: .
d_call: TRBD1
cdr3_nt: TGTGCCAGCAGTCGGGACAGGCCTAGCACAGATACGCAGTATTTT
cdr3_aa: CASSRDRPSTDTQYF

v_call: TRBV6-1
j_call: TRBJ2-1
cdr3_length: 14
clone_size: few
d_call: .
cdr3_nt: TGTGCCAGCAAACGATCGGGACAATCCGGTGAGCAGTTCTTC
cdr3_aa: CASKRSGQSGEQFF

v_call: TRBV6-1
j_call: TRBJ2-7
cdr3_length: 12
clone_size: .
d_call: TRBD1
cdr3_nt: TGTGCCAGTGACAGGGGGGGATTCGAGCAGTACTTC
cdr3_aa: CASDRGGFEQYF

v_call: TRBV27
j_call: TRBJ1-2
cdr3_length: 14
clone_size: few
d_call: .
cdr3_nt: TGTGCCAGCAGTTTAAGCTACGGTAACTATGGCTACACCTTC
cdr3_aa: CASSLSYGNYGYTF

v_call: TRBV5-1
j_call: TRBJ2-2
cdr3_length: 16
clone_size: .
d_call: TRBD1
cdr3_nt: TGCGCCAGCAGCCCCTACGGGACAGCGAACACCGGGGAGCTGTTTTTT
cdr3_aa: CASSPYGTANTGELFF

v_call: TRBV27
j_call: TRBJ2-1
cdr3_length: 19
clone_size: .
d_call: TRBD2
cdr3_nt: TGTGCCAGCAGTGCATTAGGACTAGCGGGGGGACAGAACTACAATGAGCAGTTCTTC
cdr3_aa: CASSALGLAGGQNYNEQFF

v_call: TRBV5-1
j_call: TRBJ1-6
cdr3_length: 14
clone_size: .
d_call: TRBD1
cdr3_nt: TGCGCCAGCAGCTTGTCAGGGGGCGTTTCACCCCTCCACTTT
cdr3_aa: CASSLSGGVSPLHF

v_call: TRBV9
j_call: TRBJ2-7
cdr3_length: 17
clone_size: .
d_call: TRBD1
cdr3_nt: TGTGCCAGCAGCGTAACGGCCTTGGCAGGGGGCTTCTACGAGCAGTACTTC
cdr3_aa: CASSVTALAGGFYEQYF

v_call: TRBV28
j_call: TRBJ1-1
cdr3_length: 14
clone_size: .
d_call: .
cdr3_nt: TGTGCCAGCAGTTTAGATCGAGGGCAACTCGGAGCTTTCTTT
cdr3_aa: CASSLDRGQLGAFF

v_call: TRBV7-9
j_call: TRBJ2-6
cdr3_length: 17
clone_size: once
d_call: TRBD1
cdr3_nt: TGTGCCAGCAGCCCCGGGACAGGGGGCTTTGGGGCCAACGTCCTGACTTTC
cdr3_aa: CASSPGTGGFGANVLTF

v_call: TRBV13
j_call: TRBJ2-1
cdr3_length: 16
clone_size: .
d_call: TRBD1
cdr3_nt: TGTGCCAGCAGCCCTAACAGGGGGGCCTTCTACAATGAGCAGTTCTTC
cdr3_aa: CASSPNRGAFYNEQFF

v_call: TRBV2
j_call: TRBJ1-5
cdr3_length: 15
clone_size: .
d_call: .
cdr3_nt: TGTGCCAGCTCCCAAGATTCCGGGGATATTCAGCCCCAGCATTTT
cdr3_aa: CASSQDSGDIQPQHF

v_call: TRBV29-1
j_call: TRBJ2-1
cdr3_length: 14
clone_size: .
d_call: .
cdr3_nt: TGCAGCTATCCCAGGGGGGAGGCCTACAATGAGCAGTTCTTC
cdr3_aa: CSYPRGEAYNEQFF

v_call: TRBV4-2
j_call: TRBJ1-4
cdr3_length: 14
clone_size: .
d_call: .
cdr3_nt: TGTGCCAGCAGCGCGGTTGCAACTAATGAAAAACTGTTTTTT
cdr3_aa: CASSAVATNEKLFF

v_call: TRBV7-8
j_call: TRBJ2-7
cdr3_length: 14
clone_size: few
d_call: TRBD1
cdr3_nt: TGTGCCAGCAGCACCGACAGGGGGCTCTACGAGCAGTACTTC
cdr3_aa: CASSTDRGLYEQYF

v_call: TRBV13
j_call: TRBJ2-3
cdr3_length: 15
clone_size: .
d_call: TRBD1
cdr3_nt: TGTGCCAGCAGCGTCGCCGGGACAGGGGTTGATACGCAGTATTTT
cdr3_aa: CASSVAGTGVDTQYF

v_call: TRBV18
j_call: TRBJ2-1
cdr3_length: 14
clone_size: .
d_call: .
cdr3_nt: TGTGCCAGCTCACCACCGGACGGGAACAATGAGCAGTTCTTC
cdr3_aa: CASSPPDGNNEQFF

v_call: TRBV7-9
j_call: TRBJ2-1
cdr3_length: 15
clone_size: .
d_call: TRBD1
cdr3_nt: TGTGCCAGCAGCACAAGACAGGGGGCGCGAAATGAGCAGTTCTTC
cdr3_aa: CASSTRQGARNEQFF

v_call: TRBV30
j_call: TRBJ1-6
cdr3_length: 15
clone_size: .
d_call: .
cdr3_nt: TGTGCCTGGAACCTCTTGAGCTCCTATAATTCACCCCTCCACTTT
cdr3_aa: CAWNLLSSYNSPLHF

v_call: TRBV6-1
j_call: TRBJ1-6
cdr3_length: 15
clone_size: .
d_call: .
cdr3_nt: TGTGCCAGCACCCGCGGGGAATGGGGAAATTCACCCCTCCACTTT
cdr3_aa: CASTRGEWGNSPLHF

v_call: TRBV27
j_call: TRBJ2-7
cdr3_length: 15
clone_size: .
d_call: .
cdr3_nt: TGTGCCAGCAGTCCACTGAGAAGGAGCTTTAACGAGCAGTACTTC
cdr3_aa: CASSPLRRSFNEQYF

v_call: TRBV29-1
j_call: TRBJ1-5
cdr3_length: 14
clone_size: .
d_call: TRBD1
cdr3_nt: TGCAGCGTCTGGACAGGGGGCGGCAATCAGCCCCAGCATTTT
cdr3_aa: CSVWTGGGNQPQHF

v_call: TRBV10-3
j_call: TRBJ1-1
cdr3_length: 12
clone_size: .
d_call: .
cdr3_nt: TGTGCCATCAGCGGACAGAACACTGAAGCTTTCTTT
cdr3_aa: CAISGQNTEAFF

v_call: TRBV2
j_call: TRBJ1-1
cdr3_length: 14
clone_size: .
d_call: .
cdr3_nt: TGTGCCAGCAGTAAGACCGGGGGGGACACTGAAGCTTTCTTT
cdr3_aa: CASSKTGGDTEAFF

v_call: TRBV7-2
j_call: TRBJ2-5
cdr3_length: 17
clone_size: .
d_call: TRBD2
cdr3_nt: TGTGCCAGCAGCTCGTCCGCCCGGGGACTAGCGAAGGAGACCCAGTACTTC
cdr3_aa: CASSSSARGLAKETQYF

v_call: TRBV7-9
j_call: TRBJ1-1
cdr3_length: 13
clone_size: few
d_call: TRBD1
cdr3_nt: TGTGCCAGCAGTTTACAGGGGAAGGCTGAAGCTTTCTTT
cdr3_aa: CASSLQGKAEAFF

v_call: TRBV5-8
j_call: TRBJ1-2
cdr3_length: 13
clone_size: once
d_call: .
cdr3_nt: TGTGCCAGCAGCCCGAGGACAGAGGATGGCTACACCTTC
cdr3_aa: CASSPRTEDGYTF

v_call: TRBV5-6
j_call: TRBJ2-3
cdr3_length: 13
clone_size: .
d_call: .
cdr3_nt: TGTGCCAGCAGCTTGGTACCGTCAGGCACGCAGTATTTT
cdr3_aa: CASSLVPSGTQYF

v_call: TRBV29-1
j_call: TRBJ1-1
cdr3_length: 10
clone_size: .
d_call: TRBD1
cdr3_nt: TGCAGCGCGGGGACAGATGAAGCTTTCTTT
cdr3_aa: CSAGTDEAFF

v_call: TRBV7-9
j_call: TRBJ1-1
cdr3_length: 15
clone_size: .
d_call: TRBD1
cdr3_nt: TGTGCCAGCAGCTCCCGACAGGGGCGGAACACTGAAGCTTTCTTT
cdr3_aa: CASSSRQGRNTEAFF

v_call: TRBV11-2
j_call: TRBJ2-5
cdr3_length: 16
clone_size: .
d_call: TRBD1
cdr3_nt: TGTGCCAGCAGCTTTCAACAGGGGGCGTTTGGAGAGACCCAGTACTTC
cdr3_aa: CASSFQQGAFGETQYF

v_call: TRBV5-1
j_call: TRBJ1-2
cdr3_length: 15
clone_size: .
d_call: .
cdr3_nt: TGCGCCAGCAGTCCCGGCGGAAGCTCTAACTATGGCTACACCTTC
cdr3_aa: CASSPGGSSNYGYTF

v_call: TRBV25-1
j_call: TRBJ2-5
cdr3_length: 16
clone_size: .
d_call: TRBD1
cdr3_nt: TGTGCCAGCAGTGACCTCAACAGGGGATCCCAAGAGACCCAGTACTTC
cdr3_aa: CASSDLNRGSQETQYF

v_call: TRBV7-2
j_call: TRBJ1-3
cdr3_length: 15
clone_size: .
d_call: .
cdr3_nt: TGTGCCAGTCGGGGGGGGGTCAGCTCTGGAAACACCATATATTTT
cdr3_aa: CASRGGVSSGNTIYF

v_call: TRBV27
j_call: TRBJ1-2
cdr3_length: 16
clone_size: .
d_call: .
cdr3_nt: TGTGCCAGCAGTTTATCGCTTCCGCTAGCTAACTATGGCTACACCTTC
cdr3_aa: CASSLSLPLANYGYTF